The clone carrying this T cell receptor (beta chain) was seen once. As yet, its antigen is unknown. This sample is part of a study of cytomegalovirus exposure and HLA in healthy donors. Broader study findings: Donors belonging to an Asian-associated ancestry cluster reportedly showed fewer N-insertions in productive TCRs than the roughly 680-donor mean, according to what a later analysis found.

PCR primers comprised 60 Vbeta and 13 Jbeta primers. This table comes from immunoSEQ multiplex PCR, and its TCRdb copy is limited to in-frame clones, with some not included. The profile shows 200,000 to 300,000 clones, around 80% of them singletons. CDR1 and CDR2 from the germline V gene are GTSNPN and SVGIG (reference sequence). V was clipped by 2 bases and J by 3 bases; unmatched bases: 5. The length of the CDR3 is 15 residues. This clonotype originated in a boy younger than 18 in good health and CMV-seronegative. Sequencing used PBMCs. The chain combines TRBV30 with TRBJ2-3, with 10 bases fitting TRBD2. CDR3 DNA sequence: TGTGCCTGGAGTCCTCTAGCGGGAGTGACAGATACGCAGTATTTT. Its translation is CAWSPLAGVTDTQYF. The whole variable domain, filled in from reference TRBV30 and TRBJ2-3, reads SQTIHQWPATLVQPVGSPLSLECTVEGTSNPNLYWYRQAAGRGLQLLFYSVGIGQISSEVPQNLSASRPQDRQFILSSKKLLLSDSGFYLCAWSPLAGVTDTQYFGPGTRLTVL.